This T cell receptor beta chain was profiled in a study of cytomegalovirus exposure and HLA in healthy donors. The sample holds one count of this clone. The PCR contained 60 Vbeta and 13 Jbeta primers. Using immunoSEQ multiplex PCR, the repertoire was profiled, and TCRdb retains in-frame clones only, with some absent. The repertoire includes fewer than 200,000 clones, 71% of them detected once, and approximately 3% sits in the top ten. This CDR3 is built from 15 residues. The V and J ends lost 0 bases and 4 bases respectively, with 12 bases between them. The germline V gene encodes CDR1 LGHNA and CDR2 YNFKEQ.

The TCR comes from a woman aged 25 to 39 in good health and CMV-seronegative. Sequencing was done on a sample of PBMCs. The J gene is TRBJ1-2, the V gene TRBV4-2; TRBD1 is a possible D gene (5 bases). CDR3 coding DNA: TGTGCCAGCAGCCAAGAATCGACAGCGGGCTATGGCTACACCTTC. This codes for CASSQESTAGYGYTF.